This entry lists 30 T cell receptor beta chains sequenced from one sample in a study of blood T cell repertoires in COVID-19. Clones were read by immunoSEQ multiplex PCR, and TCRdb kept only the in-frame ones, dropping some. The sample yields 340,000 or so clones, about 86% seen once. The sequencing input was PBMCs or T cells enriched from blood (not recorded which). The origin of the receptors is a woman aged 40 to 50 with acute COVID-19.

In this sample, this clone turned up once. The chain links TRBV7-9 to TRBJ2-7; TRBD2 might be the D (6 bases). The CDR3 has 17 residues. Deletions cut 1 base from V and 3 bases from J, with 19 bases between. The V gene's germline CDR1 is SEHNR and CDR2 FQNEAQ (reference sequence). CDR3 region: CASSLEGGKGDSYEQYF. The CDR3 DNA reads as TGTGCCAGCAGCTTAGAGGGAGGTAAAGGTGACAGCTACGAGCAGTACTTC.

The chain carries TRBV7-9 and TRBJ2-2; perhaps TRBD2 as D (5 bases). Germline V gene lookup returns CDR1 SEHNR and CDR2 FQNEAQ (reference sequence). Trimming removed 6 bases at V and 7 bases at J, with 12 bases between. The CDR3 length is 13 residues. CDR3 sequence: CASRPLGSGELFF. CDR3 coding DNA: TGTGCCAGCAGACCCTTAGGGAGCGGGGAGCTGTTTTTT.

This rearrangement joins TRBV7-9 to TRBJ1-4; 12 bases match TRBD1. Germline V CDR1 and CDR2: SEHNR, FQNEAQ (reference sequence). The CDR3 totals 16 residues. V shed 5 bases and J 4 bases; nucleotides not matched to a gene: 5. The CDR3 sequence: CASSRDRGPHNEKLFF. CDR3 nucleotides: TGTGCCAGCAGCCGGGACAGGGGGCCTCATAATGAAAAACTGTTTTTT.

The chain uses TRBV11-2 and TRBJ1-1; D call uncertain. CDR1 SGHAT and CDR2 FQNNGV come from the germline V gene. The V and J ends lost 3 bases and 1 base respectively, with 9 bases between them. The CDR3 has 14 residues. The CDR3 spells CASSFSDKNTEAFF. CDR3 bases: TGTGCCAGCAGCTTTTCCGACAAGAACACTGAAGCTTTCTTT.

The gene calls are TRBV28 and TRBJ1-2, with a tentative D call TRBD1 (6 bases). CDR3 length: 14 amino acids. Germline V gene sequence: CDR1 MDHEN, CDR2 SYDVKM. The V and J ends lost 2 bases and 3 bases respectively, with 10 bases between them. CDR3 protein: CASSLGGADYGYTF. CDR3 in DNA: TGTGCCAGCAGTTTAGGGGGGGCGGACTATGGCTACACCTTC.

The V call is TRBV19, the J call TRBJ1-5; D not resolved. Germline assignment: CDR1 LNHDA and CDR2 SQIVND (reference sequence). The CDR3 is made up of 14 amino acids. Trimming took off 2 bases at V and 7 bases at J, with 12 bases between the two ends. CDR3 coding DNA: TGTGCCAGTAGTATAACCCAGTGGCGGCAGCCCCAGCATTTT. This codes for CASSITQWRQPQHF.

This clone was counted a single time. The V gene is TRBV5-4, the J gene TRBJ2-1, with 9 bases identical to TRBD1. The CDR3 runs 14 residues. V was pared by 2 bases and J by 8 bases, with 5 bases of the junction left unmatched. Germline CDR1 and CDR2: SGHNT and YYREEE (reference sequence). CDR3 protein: CASSLGTGRDEQFF. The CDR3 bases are TGTGCCAGCAGCTTAGGGACAGGGAGGGATGAGCAGTTCTTC.

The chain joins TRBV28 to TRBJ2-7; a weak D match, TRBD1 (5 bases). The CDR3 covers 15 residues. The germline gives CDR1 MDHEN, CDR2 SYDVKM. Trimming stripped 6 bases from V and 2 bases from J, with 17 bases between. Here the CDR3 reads CASSRRQSAPYEQYF. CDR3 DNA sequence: TGTGCCAGCAGCAGACGACAGTCGGCCCCCTACGAGCAGTACTTC. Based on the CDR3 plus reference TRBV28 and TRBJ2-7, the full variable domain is DVKVTQSSRYLVKRTGEKVFLECVQDMDHENMFWYRQDPGLGLRLIYFSYDVKMKEKGDIPEGYSVSREKKERFSLILESASTNQTSMYLCASSRRQSAPYEQYFGPGTRLTVT.

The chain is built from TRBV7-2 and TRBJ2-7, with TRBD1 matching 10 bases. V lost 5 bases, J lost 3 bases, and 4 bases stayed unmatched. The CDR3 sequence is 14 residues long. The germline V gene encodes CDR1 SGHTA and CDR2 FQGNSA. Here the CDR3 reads CASSRDRGLYEQYF. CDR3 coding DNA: TGTGCCAGCAGCCGGGACAGGGGCCTCTACGAGCAGTACTTC.

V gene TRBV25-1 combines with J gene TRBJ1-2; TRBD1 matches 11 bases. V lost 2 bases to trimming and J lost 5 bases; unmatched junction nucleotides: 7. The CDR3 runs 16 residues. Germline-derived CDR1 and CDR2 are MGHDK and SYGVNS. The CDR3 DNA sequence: TGTGCCAGCAGTGAACCGGGACAGGGGGTAGGATATGGCTACACCTTC. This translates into CASSEPGQGVGYGYTF.

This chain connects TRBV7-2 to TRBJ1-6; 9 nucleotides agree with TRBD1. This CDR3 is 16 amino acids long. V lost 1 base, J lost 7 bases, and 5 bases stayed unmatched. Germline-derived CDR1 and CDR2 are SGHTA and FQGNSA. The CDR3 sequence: CASSLVRTGENSPLHF. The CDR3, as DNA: TGTGCCAGCAGCTTAGTTAGGACAGGGGAAAATTCACCCCTCCACTTT.

The CDR3 loop is CASSFGGFPGAQYF. The CDR3 nucleotides read TGTGCCAGCAGCTTCGGGGGGTTCCCGGGGGCCCAGTACTTC. This chain joins TRBV7-2 and TRBJ2-5, with 7 bases that match TRBD2. The length of the CDR3 is 14 residues. Germline CDR1 and CDR2: SGHTA and FQGNSA. V gave up 3 bases and J gave up 9 bases; unmatched junction bases: 10.

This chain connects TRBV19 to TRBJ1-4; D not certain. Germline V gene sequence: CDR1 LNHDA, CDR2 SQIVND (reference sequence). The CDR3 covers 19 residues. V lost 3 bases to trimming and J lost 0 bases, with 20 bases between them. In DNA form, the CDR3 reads TGTGCCAGTAGTATCCCAACGTGGGCAGGAACTGCAACTAATGAAAAACTGTTTTTT. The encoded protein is CASSIPTWAGTATNEKLFF. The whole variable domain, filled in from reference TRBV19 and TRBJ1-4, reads DGGITQSPKYLFRKEGQNVTLSCEQNLNHDAMYWYRQDPGQGLRLIYYSQIVNDFQKGDIAEGYSVSREKKESFPLTVTSAQKNPTAFYLCASSIPTWAGTATNEKLFFGSGTQLSVL.

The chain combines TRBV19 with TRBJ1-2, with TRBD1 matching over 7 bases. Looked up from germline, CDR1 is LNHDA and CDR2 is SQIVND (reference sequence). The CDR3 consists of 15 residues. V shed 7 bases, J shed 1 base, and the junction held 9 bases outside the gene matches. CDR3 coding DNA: TGTGCCAGTACTGATGTGACAGGGCTTAACTATGGCTACACCTTC. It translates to CASTDVTGLNYGYTF.

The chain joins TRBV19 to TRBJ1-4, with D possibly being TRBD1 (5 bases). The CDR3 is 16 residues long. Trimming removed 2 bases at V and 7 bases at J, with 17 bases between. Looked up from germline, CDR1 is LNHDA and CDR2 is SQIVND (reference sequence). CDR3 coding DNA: TGTGCCAGTAGTATATTCGCCCAGGGCAAGGGTGAAAAACTGTTTTTT. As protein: CASSIFAQGKGEKLFF.

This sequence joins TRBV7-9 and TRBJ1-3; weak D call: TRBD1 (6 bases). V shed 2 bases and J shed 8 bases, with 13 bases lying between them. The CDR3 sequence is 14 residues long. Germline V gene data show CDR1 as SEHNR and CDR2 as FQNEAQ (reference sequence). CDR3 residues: CASSLPGVNDTIYF. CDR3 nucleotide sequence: TGTGCCAGCAGCTTACCAGGGGTCAATGACACCATATATTTT.

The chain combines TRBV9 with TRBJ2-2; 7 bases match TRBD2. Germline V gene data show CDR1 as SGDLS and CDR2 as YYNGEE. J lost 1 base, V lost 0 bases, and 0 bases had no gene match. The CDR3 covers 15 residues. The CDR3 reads CASSVAGGNTGELFF. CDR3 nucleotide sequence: TGTGCCAGCAGCGTAGCGGGAGGGAACACCGGGGAGCTGTTTTTT.

CDR3 DNA sequence: TGTGCCAGCAGCGTTGGGGCGGGGGCTAGCACAGATACGCAGTATTTT. It encodes CASSVGAGASTDTQYF. This chain links TRBV9 with TRBJ2-3; possible D gene TRBD2, 7 bases. Per germline, CDR1 SGDLS and CDR2 YYNGEE. The CDR3 runs 16 residues. Between the trimmed V and J ends, which lost 2 bases and 0 bases, there was a span of 13 bases.

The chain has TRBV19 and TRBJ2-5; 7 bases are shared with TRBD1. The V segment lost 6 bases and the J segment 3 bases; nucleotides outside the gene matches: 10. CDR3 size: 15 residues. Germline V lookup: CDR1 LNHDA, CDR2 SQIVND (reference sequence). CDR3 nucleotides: TGTGCCAGTAGCCCGACAGGGCCAAGTAAAGAGACCCAGTACTTC. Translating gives CASSPTGPSKETQYF.

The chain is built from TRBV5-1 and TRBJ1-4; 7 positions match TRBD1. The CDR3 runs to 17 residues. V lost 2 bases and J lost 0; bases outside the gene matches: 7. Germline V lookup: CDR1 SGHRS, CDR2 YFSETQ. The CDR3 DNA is TGCGCCAGCAGCTTCACCTCCGGGACAGCAACTAATGAAAAACTGTTTTTT. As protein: CASSFTSGTATNEKLFF. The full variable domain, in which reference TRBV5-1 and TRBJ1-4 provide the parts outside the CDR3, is KAGVTQTPRYLIKTRGQQVTLSCSPISGHRSVSWYQQTPGQGLQFLFEYFSETQRNKGNFPGRFSGRQFSNSRSEMNVSTLELGDSALYLCASSFTSGTATNEKLFFGSGTQLSVL.

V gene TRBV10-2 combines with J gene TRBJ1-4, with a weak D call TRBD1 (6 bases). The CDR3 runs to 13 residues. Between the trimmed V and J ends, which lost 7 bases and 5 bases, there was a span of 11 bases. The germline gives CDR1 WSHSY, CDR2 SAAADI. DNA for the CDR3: TGCGCCAGCATGGGGGCCGGGAATGAAAAACTGTTTTTT. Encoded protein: CASMGAGNEKLFF.

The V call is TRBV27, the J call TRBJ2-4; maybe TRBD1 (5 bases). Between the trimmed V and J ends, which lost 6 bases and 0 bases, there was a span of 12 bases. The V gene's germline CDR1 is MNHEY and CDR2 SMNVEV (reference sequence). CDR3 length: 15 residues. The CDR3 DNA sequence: TGTGCCAGCAGCCCCAGGGTCCTAGCCAAAAACATTCAGTACTTC. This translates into CASSPRVLAKNIQYF.

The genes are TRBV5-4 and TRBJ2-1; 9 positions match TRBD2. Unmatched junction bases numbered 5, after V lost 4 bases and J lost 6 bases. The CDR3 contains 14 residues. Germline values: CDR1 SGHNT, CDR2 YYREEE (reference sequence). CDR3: CASSVSGRSNEQFF. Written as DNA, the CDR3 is TGTGCCAGCAGCGTGAGCGGGAGGAGCAATGAGCAGTTCTTC.

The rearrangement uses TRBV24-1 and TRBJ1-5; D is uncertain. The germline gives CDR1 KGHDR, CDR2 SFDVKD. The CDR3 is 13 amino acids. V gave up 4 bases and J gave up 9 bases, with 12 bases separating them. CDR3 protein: CATSDHRGWPQHF. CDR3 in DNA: TGTGCCACCAGTGACCATCGGGGATGGCCCCAGCATTTT.

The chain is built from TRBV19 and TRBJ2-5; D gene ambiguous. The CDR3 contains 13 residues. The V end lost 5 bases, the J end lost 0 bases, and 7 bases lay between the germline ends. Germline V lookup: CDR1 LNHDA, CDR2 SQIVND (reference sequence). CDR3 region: CASSRNYQETQYF. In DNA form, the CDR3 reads TGTGCCAGTAGTCGTAATTACCAAGAGACCCAGTACTTC.

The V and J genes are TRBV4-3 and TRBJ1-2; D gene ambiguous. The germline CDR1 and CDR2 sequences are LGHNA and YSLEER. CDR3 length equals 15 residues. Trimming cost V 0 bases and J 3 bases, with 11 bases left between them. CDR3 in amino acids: CASSQDQAPYYGYTF. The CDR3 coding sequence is TGCGCCAGCAGCCAAGATCAGGCACCCTACTATGGCTACACCTTC.

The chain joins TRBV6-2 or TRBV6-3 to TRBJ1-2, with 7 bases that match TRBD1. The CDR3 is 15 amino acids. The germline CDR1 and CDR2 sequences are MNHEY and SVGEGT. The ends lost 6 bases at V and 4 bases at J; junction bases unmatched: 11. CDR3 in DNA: TGTGCCAGCAGCCGAGGACAGGCGAACTCCTATGGCTACACCTTC. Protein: CASSRGQANSYGYTF.

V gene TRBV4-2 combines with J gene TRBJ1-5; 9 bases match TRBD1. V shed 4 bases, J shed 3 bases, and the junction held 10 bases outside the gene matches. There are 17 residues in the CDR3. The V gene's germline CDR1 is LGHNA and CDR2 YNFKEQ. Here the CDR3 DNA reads TGTGCCAGCAGCCGAACCGGGACAGGGCTATACAATCAGCCCCAGCATTTT. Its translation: CASSRTGTGLYNQPQHF.

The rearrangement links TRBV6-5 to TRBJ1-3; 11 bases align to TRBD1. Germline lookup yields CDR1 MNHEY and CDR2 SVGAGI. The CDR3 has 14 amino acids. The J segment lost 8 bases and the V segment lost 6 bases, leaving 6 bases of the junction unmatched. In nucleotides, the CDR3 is TGTGCCAGCAGCCGAGGACAGGGGGCACACACCATATATTTT. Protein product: CASSRGQGAHTIYF.

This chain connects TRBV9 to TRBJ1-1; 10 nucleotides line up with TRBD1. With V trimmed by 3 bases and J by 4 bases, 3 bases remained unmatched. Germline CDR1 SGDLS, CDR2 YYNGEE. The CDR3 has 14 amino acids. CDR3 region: CASSARDRGTEAFF. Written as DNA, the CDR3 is TGTGCCAGCAGCGCCCGGGACAGGGGCACTGAAGCTTTCTTT.